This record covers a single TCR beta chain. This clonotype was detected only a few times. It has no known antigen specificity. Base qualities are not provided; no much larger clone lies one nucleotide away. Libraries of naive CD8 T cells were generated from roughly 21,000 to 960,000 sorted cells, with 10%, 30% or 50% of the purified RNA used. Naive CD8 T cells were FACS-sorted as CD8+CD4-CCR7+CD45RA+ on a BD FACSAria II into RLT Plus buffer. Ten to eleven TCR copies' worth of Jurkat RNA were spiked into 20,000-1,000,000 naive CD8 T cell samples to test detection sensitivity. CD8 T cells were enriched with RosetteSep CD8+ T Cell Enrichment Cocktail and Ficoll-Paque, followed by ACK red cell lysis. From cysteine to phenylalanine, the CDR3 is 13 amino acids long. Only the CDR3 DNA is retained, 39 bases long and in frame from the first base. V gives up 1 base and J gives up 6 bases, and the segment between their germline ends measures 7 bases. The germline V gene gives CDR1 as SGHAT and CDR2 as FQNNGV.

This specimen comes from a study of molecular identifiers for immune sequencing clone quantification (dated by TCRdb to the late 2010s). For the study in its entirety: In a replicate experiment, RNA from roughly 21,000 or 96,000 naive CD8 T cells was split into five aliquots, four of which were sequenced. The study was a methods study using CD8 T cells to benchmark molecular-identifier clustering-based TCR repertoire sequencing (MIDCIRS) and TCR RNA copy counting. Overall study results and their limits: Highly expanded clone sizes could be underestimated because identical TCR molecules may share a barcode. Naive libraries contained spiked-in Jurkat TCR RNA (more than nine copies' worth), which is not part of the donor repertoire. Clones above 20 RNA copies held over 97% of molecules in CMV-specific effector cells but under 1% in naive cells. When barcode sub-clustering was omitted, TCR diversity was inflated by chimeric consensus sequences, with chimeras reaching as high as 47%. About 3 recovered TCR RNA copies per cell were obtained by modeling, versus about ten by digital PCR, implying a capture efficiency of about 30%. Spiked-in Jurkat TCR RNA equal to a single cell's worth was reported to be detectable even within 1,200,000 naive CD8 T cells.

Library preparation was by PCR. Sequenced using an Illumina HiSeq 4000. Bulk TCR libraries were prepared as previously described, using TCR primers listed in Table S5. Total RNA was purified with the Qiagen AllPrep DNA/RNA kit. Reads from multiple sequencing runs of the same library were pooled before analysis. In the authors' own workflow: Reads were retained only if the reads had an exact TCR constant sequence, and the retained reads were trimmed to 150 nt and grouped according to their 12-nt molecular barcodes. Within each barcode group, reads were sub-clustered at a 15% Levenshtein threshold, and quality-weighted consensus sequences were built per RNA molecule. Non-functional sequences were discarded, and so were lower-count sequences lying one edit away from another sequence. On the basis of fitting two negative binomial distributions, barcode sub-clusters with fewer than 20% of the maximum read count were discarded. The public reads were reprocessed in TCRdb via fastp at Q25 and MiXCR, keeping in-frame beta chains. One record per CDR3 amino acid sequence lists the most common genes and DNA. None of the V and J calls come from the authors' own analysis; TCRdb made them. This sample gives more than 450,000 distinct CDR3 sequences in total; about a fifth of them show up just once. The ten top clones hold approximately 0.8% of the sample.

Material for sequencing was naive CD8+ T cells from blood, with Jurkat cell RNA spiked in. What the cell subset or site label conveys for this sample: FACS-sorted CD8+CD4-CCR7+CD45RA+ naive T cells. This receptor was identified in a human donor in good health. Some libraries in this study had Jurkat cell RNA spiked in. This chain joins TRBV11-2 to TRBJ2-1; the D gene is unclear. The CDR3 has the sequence CASSLVTSNEQFF. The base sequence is TGTGCCAGCAGCTTAGTGACAAGCAATGAGCAGTTCTTC.